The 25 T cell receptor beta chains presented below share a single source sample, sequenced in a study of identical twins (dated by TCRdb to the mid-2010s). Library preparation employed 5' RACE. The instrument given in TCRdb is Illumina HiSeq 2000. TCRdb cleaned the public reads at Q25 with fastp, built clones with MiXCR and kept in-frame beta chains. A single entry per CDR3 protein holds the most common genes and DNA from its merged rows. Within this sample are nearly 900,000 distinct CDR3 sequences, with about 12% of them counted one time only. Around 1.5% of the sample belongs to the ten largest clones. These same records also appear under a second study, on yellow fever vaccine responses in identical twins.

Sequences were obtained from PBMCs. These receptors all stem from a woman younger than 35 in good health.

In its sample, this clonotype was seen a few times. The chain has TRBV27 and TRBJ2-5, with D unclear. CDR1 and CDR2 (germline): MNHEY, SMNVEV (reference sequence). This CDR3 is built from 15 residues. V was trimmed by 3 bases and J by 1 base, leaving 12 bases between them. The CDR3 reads CASSLAAASQETQYF. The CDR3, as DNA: TGTGCCAGCAGTTTGGCGGCCGCCTCCCAAGAGACCCAGTACTTC.

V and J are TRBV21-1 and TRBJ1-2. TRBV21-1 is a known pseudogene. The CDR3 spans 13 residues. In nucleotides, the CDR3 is TGTGCCAGCAGCACAGGAACCTACTATGGCTACACCTTC. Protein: CASSTGTYYGYTF.

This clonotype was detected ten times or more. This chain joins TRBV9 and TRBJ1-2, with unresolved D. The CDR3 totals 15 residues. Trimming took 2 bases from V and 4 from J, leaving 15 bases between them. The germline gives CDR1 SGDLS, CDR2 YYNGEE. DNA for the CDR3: TGTGCCAGCAGCGTTGGCGGGGAGTTAGTCTATGGCTACACCTTC. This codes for CASSVGGELVYGYTF.

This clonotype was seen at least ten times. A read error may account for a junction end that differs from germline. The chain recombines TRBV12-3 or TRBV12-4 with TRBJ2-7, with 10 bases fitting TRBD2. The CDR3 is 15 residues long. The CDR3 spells CASSLGLAGVYEQYF. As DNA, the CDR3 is TGTGCCAGCAGCTTAGGGCTAGCGGGAGTCTACGAGCAGTACTTC.

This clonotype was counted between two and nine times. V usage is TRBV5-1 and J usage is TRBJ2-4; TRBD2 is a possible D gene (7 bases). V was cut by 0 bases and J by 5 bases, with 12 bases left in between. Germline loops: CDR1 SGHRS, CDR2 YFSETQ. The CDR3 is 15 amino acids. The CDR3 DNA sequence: TGCGCCAGCAGCTTGGCGGGGGGCAGCCAAAACATTCAGTACTTC. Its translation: CASSLAGGSQNIQYF.

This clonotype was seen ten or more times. As DNA, the CDR3 is TGCGCCAGCAGCTTGGACATTGGGTACGAGCAGTACTTC. Translating gives CASSLDIGYEQYF. This chain uses TRBV5-1 with TRBJ2-7, with unresolved D. From germline, CDR1 is SGHRS and CDR2 YFSETQ. The CDR3 covers 13 residues. The V gene lost 0 bases and the J gene lost 4 bases, with 8 bases spanning the gap.

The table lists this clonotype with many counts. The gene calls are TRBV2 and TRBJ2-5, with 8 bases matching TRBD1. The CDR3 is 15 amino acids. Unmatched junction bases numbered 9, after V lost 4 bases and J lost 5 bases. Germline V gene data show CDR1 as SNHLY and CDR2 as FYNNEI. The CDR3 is CASSVTGGSLETQYF. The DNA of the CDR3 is TGTGCCAGCAGTGTAACAGGGGGAAGTTTGGAGACCCAGTACTTC. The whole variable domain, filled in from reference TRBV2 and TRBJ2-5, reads EPEVTQTPSHQVTQMGQEVILRCVPISNHLYFYWYRQILGQKVEFLVSFYNNEISEKSEIFDDQFSVERPDGSNFTLKIRSTKLEDSAMYFCASSVTGGSLETQYFGPGTRLLVL.

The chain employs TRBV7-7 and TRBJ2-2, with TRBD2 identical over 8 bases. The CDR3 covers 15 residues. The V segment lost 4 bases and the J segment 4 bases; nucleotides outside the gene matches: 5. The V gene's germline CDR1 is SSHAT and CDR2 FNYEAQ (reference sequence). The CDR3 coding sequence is TGTGCCAGCAGCTCGGGACGGGAGGGCACCGGGGAGCTGTTTTTT. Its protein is CASSSGREGTGELFF.

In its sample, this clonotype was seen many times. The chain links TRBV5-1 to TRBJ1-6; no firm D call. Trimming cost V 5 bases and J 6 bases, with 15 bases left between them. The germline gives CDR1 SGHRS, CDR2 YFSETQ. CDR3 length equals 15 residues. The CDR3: CASSPTGNLNSPLHF. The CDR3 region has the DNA TGCGCCAGCAGTCCCACGGGGAATCTTAATTCACCCCTCCACTTT.

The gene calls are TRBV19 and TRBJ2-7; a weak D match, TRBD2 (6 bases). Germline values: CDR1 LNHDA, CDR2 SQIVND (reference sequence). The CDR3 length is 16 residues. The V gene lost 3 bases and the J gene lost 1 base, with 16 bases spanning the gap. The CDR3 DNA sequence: TGTGCCAGTAGTATGGAAGGAGGGACCAAATCCTACGAGCAGTACTTC. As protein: CASSMEGGTKSYEQYF.

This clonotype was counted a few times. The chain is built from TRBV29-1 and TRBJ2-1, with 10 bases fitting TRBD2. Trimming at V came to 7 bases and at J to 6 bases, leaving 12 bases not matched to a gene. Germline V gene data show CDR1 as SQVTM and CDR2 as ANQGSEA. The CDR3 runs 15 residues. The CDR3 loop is CSAPGLAGGLNEQFF. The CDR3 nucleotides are TGCAGCGCCCCCGGTTTAGCGGGAGGACTCAATGAGCAGTTCTTC.

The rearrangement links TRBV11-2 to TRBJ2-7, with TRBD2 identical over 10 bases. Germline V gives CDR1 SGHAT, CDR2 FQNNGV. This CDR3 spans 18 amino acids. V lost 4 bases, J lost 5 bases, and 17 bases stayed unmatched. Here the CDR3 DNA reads TGTGCCAGCAGCTCGGGACAAATATTAGCGGGAGGTTTCCACGAGCAGTACTTC. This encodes CASSSGQILAGGFHEQYF.

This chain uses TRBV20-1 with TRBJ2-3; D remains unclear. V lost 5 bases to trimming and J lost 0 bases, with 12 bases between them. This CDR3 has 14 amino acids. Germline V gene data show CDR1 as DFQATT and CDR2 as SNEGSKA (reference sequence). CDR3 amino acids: CSAVDSRSTDTQYF. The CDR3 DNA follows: TGCAGTGCTGTCGACTCGCGGAGCACAGATACGCAGTATTTT.

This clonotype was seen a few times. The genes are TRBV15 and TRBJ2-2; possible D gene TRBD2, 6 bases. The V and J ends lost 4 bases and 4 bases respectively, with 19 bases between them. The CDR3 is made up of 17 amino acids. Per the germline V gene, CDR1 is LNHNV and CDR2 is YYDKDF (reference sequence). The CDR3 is CATSTARGVQSTGELFF. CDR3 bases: TGTGCCACCAGCACAGCTCGCGGGGTGCAGAGCACCGGGGAGCTGTTTTTT.

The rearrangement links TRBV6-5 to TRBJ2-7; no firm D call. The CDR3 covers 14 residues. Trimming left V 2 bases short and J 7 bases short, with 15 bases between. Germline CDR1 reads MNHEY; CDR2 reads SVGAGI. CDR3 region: CASSYPLFPLEQYF. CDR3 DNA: TGTGCCAGCAGTTACCCCCTGTTTCCCTTAGAGCAGTACTTC.

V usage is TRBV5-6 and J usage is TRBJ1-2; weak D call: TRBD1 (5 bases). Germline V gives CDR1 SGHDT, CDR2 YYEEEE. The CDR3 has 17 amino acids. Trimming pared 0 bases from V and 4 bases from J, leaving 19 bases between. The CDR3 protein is CASSLDARAGSSYGYTF. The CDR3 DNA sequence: TGTGCCAGCAGCTTGGACGCTCGGGCAGGGTCAAGCTATGGCTACACCTTC.

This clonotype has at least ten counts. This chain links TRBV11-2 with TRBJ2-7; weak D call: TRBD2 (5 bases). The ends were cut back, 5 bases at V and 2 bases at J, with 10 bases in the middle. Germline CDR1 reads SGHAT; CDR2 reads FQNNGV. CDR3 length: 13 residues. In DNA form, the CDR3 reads TGTGCCAGCAGCCTTGGACTTACCTACGAGCAGTACTTC. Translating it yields CASSLGLTYEQYF.

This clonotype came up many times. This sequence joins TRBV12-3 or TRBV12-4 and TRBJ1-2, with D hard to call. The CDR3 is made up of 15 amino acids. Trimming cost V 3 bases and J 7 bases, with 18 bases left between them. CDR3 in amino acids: CASSFFGKALGGYTF. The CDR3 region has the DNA TGTGCCAGCAGTTTCTTTGGAAAAGCTCTTGGTGGCTACACCTTC.

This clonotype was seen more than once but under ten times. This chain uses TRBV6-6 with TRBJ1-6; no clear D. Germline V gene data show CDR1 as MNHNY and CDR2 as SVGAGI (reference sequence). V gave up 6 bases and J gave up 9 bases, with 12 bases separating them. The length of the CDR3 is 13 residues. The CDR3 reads CASRKGEGSPLHF. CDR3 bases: TGTGCCAGCAGGAAGGGCGAGGGTTCACCCCTCCACTTT.

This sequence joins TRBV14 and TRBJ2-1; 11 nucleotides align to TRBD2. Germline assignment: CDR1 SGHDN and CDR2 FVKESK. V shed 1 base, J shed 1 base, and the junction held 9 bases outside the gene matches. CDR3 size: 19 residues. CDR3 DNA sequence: TGTGCCAGCAGCCAAGTGGGGGCTAGCGGGGGGTTTTCCTACAATGAGCAGTTCTTC. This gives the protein CASSQVGASGGFSYNEQFF.

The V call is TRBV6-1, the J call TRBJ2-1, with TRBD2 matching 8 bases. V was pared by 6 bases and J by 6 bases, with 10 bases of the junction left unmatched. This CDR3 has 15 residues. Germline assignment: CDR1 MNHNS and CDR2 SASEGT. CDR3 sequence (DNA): TGTGCCAGCAGCCGCAGCGGGGGCTTTTTCAATGAGCAGTTCTTC. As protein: CASSRSGGFFNEQFF.

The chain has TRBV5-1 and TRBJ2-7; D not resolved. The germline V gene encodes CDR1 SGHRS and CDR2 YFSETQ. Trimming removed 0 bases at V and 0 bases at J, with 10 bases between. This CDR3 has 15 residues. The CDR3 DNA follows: TGCGCCAGCAGCTTGGGGGGTGCGAGCTCCTACGAGCAGTACTTC. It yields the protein CASSLGGASSYEQYF.

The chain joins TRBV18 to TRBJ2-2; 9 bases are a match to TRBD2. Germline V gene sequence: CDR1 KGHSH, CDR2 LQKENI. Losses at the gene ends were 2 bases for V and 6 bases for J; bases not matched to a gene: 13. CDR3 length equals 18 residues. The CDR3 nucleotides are TGTGCCAGCTCACCAGCTAGCGGGACCTCCTCCGGGGCCGGGGAGCTGTTTTTT. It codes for CASSPASGTSSGAGELFF.

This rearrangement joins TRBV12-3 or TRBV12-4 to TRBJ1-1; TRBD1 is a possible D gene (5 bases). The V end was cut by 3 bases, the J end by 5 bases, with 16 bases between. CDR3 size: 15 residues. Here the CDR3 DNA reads TGTGCCAGCAGTTTGGGGGGGGAATGGGGGACTGAAGCTTTCTTT. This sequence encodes CASSLGGEWGTEAFF.

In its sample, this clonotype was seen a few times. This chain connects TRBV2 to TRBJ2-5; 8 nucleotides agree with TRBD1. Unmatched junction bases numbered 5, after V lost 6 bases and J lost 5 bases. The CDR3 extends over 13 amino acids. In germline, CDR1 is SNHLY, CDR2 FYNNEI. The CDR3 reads CASRTDRAETQYF. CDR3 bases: TGTGCCAGCAGAACGGACAGGGCGGAGACCCAGTACTTC.